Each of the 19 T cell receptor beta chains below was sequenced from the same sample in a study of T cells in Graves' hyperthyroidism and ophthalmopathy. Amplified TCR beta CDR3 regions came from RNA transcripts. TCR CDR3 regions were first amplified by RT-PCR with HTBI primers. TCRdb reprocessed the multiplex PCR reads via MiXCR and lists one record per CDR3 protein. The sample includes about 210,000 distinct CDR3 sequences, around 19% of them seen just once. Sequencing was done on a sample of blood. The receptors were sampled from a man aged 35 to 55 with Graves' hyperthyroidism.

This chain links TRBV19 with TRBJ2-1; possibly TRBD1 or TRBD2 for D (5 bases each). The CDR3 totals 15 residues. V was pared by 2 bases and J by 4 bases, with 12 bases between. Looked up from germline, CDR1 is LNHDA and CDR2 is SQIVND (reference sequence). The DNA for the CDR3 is TGTGCCAGTAGTATATGGGACCCCCGTTACAATGAGCAGTTCTTC. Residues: CASSIWDPRYNEQFF.

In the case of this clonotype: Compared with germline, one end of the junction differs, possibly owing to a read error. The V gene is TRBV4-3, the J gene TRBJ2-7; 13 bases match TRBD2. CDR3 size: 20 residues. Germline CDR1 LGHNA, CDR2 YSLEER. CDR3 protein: CASIQDLTGKTSGGTYEQYF. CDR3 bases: TGCGCCAGCATCCAAGATCTTACAGGGAAGACTAGCGGGGGGACCTACGAGCAGTACTTC.

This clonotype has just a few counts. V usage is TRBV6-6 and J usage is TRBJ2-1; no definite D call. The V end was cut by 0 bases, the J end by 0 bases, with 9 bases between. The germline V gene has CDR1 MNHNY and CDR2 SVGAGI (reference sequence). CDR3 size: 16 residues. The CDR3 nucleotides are TGTGCCAGCAGTTACTCGGGCAGCTTCTCCTACAATGAGCAGTTCTTC. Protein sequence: CASSYSGSFSYNEQFF.

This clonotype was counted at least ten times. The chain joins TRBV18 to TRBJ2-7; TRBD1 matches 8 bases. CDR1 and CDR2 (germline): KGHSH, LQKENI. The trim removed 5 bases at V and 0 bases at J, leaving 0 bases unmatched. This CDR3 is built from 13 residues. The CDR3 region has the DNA TGTGCCAGCTCAGGACAGGGCTCCTACGAGCAGTACTTC. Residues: CASSGQGSYEQYF.

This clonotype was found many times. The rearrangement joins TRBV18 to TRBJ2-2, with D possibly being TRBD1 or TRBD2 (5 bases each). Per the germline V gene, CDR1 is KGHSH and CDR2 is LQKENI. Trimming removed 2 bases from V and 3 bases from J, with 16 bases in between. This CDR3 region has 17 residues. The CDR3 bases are TGTGCCAGCTCACCAGAGACGGGGACCCTCGACACCGGGGAGCTGTTTTTT. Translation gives CASSPETGTLDTGELFF. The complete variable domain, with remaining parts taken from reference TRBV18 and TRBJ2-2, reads NAGVMQNPRHLVRRRGQEARLRCSPMKGHSHVYWYRQLPEEGLKFMVYLQKENIIDESGMPKERFSAEFPKEGPSILRIQQVVRGDSAAYFCASSPETGTLDTGELFFGEGSRLTVL.

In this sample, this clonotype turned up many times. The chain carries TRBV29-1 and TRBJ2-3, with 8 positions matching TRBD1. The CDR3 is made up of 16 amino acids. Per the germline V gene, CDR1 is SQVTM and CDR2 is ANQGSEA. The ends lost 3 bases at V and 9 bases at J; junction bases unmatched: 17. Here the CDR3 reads CSVEDVRGRSRSTQYF. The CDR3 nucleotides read TGCAGCGTTGAGGATGTCAGGGGGCGTTCGCGGTCCACGCAGTATTTT.

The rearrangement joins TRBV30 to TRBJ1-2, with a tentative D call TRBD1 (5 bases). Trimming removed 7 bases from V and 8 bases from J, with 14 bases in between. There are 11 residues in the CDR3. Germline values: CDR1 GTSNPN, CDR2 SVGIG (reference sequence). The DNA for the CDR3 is TGTGCCTCGACAGTTACCTACGGCTACACCTTC. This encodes CASTVTYGYTF.

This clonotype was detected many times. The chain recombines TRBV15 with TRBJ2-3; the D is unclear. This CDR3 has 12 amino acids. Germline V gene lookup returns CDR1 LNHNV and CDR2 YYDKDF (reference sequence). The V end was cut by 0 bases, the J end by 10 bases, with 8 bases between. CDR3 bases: TGTGCCACCAGCAGAGATAACGACGCGCAGTATTTT. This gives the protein CATSRDNDAQYF.

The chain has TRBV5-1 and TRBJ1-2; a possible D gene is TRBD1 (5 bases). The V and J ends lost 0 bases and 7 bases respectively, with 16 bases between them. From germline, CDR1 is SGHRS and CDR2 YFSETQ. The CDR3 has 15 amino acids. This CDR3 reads CASSLALGAQGGYTF. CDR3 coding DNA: TGCGCCAGCAGCTTGGCCCTAGGGGCGCAGGGTGGCTACACCTTC.

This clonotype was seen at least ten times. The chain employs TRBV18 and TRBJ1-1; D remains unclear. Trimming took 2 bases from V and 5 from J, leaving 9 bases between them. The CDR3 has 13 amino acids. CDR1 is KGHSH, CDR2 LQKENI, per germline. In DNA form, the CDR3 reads TGTGCCAGCTCACCAGTCCGGGGTACTGAAGCTTTCTTT. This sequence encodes CASSPVRGTEAFF.

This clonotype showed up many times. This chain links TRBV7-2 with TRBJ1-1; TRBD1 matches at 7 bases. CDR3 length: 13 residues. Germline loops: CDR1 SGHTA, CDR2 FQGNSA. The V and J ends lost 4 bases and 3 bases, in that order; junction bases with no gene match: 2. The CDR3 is CASSWGTDTEAFF. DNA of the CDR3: TGTGCCAGCAGCTGGGGGACAGACACTGAAGCTTTCTTT.

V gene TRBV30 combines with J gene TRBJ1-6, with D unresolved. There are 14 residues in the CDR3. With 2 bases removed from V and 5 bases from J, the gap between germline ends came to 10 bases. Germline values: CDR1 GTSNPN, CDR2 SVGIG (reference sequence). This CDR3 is CAWSIDGNNSPLHF. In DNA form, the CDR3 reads TGTGCCTGGAGTATTGACGGAAATAATTCACCCCTCCACTTT.

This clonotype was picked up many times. As DNA, the CDR3 is TGTGCCAGCAGTTACCGACAGGGGTACTATGGCTACACCTTC. Residues: CASSYRQGYYGYTF. The V call is TRBV6-6, the J call TRBJ1-2, with 8 positions matching TRBD1. Germline CDR1 is MNHNY and CDR2 is SVGAGI (reference sequence). Germline trimming cut 2 bases from V and 3 bases from J; bases unmatched to any gene: 2. The CDR3 covers 14 residues.

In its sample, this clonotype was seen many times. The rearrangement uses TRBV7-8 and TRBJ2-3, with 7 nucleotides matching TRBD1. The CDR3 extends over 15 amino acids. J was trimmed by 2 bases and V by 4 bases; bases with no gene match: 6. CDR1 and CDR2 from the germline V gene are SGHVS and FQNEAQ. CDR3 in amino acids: CASSSYRGNTDTQYF. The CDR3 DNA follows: TGTGCCAGCAGCTCCTACAGGGGTAACACAGATACGCAGTATTTT.

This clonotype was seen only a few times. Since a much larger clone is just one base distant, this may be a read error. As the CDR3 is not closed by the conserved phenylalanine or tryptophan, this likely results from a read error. As DNA, the CDR3 is TGTGCCAGCAGTGAGTTCTCTGAGACTGAAGCTTTCCTT. Its protein product is CASSEFSETEAFL. The chain recombines TRBV2 with TRBJ1-1; no firm D call. The CDR3 is 13 amino acids. CDR1 is SNHLY and CDR2 is FYNNEI in the germline V gene. V lost 3 bases and J 5 bases, leaving 10 bases between the germline ends.

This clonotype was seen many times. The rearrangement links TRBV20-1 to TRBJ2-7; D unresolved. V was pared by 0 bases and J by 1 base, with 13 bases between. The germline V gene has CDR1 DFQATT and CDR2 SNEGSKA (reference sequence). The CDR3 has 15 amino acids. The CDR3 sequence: CSARDRQPTSYEQYF. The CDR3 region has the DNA TGCAGTGCTAGAGATCGTCAGCCGACATCCTACGAGCAGTACTTC.

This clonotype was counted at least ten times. CDR3 residues: CASSPRQENEKLFF. In DNA, the CDR3 is TGTGCCAGCAGTCCTCGACAGGAGAATGAAAAACTGTTTTTT. The chain links TRBV28 to TRBJ1-4; perhaps TRBD1 as D (6 bases). The V gene lost 5 bases and the J gene lost 5 bases, with 12 bases spanning the gap. This CDR3 spans 14 amino acids. CDR1 and CDR2 from the germline V gene are MDHEN and SYDVKM.

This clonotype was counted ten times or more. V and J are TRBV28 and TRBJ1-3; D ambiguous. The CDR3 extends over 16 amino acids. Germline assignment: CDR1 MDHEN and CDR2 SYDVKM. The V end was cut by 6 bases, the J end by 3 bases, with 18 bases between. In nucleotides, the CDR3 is TGTGCCAGCAGCGAGACGACCGGGAAGAATGGAAACACCATATATTTT. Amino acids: CASSETTGKNGNTIYF.

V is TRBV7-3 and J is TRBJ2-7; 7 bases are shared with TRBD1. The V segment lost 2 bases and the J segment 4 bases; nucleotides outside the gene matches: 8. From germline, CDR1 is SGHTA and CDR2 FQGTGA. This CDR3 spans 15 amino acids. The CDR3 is CASSLEGAMGYEQYF. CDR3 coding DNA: TGTGCCAGCAGCTTAGAGGGGGCAATGGGGTACGAGCAGTACTTC.